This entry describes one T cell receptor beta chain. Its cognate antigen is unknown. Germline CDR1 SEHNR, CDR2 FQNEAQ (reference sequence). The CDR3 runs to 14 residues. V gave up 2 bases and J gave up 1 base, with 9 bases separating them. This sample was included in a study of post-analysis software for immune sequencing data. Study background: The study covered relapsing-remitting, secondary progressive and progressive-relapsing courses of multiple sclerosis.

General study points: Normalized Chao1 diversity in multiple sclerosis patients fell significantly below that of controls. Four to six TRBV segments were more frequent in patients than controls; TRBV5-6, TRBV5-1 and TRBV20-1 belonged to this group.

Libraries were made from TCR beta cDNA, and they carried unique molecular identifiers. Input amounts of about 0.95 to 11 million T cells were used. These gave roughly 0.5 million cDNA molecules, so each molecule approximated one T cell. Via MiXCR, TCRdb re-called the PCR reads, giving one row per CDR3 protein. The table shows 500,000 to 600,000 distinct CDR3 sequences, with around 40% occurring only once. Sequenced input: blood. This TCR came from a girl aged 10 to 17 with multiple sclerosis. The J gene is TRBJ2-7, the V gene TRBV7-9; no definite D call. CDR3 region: CASSLSPRSYEQYF. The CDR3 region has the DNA TGTGCCAGCAGCTTAAGTCCCAGATCCTACGAGCAGTACTTC.